This TCR beta chain was profiled in a study of shared clonotypes between healthy human individuals. Background on the study: Each donor's CD4 naive and CD4 memory cells filled three plates apiece, CD8 naive two, and CD8 memory one. Overall study results and limits: For naive CD4 cells, 4.5% to 6.5% of clonotypes were shared across several donors.

Remarks on this clone: Its antigen is unknown.

In replicate PCRs of sorted subsets, approximately 210 ng DNA, approximately 28,000 T cell genomes, was used. TCRdb keeps only in-frame clones here, not all; method: immunoSEQ multiplex PCR. The sample has millions of clones, 85% to 95% seen once. Germline loops: CDR1 SQVTM, CDR2 ANQGSEA. CDR3 size: 16 residues. V lost 6 bases and J lost 3, with 22 bases in between. The receptor was derived from a man younger than 35 in good health. The rearrangement links TRBV29-1 to TRBJ2-3; possible D gene TRBD2, 6 bases. The sample taken for sequencing was naive CD4+ T cells sorted from blood. Stated subset: CD45RA+ positively selected. CDR3 loop: CSVSGGVKGGTDTQYF. CDR3 in DNA: TGCAGCGTCTCCGGAGGGGTTAAGGGTGGGACAGATACGCAGTATTTT.